One sample yielded the 20 T cell receptor beta chains listed below, sequenced in a study of blood T cell repertoires in COVID-19. Clones were read by immunoSEQ multiplex PCR, and TCRdb kept only the in-frame ones, dropping some. Of hundreds of thousands of clones listed, around 87% are singletons. The sample consisted of PBMCs or T cells enriched from blood (not recorded which). These receptors all stem from a man in his forties in a cohort exposed to, infected with or recovered from COVID-19 (not recorded which).

The chain couples TRBV2 to TRBJ2-1; TRBD2 agrees at 12 bases. This CDR3 region has 13 residues. V trimming: 10 bases; J trimming: 10 bases; junction bases outside the gene matches: 8. The germline gives CDR1 SNHLY, CDR2 FYNNEI. The CDR3 loop is CATTSGRAEEQFF. CDR3 nucleotide sequence: TGTGCCACGACTAGCGGGAGAGCGGAAGAGCAGTTCTTC.

The chain links TRBV19 to TRBJ1-2; TRBD1 matches at 10 bases. The CDR3 contains 16 residues. J lost 2 bases, V lost 6 bases, and 9 bases had no gene match. Germline V CDR1 and CDR2: LNHDA, SQIVND (reference sequence). CDR3: CASSRSGTGDNYGYTF. The CDR3 region has the DNA TGTGCCAGTAGCCGATCCGGGACAGGGGACAACTATGGCTACACCTTC. Full variable domain (remainder filled in from reference TRBV19 and TRBJ1-2): DGGITQSPKYLFRKEGQNVTLSCEQNLNHDAMYWYRQDPGQGLRLIYYSQIVNDFQKGDIAEGYSVSREKKESFPLTVTSAQKNPTAFYLCASSRSGTGDNYGYTFGSGTRLTVV.

In this sample, this clone turned up once. CDR3 in amino acids: CASSHGLAGNTGELFF. The CDR3 coding sequence is TGTGCCAGCAGCCACGGGCTAGCGGGGAACACCGGGGAGCTGTTTTTT. The V gene is TRBV3-1 (or the pseudogene TRBV3-2), the J gene TRBJ2-2; 8 bases fit TRBD2. This CDR3 has 16 residues. The ends lost 3 bases at V and 1 base at J; junction bases unmatched: 4. Germline CDR1 is LGHDT and CDR2 is YNNKEL (reference sequence).

This chain uses TRBV6-5 with TRBJ2-7; a possible D gene is TRBD1 (6 bases). The CDR3 runs 12 residues. CDR1 and CDR2 from the germline V gene are MNHEY and SVGAGI. Trimming stripped 6 bases from V and 6 bases from J, with 12 bases between. CDR3 coding DNA: TGTGCCAGCAGACCACCCAGGGGCGAGCAGTACTTC. Translating gives CASRPPRGEQYF.

This clone has ten or more counts. The V and J genes are TRBV6-5 and TRBJ1-5; the match to TRBD1 covers 9 bases. V shed 5 bases, J shed 5 bases, and the junction held 7 bases outside the gene matches. The CDR3 contains 15 residues. Germline CDR1 is MNHEY and CDR2 is SVGAGI. CDR3 loop: CASSTSWTGDQPQHF. The CDR3 DNA follows: TGTGCCAGCAGTACAAGTTGGACAGGGGATCAGCCCCAGCATTTT.

In its sample, this clone was seen a few times. The rearrangement uses TRBV11-2 and TRBJ2-3; 7 bases are shared with TRBD2. The germline V gene has CDR1 SGHAT and CDR2 FQNNGV. The CDR3 is 17 residues long. J was trimmed by 0 bases and V by 0 bases; bases with no gene match: 6. The CDR3 bases are TGTGCCAGCAGCTTAGATCGGGTTAGCGGGAGCACAGATACGCAGTATTTT. It translates to CASSLDRVSGSTDTQYF.

This chain joins TRBV25-1 and TRBJ1-2, with 7 bases matching TRBD1. Trimming at V came to 7 bases and at J to 7 bases, leaving 12 bases not matched to a gene. This CDR3 is 14 amino acids long. The V gene's germline CDR1 is MGHDK and CDR2 SYGVNS. The CDR3 spells CASTPADRDGGYTF. The CDR3 DNA is TGTGCCAGCACCCCCGCCGACAGGGACGGTGGCTACACCTTC.

The J gene is TRBJ2-1, the V gene TRBV5-4, with TRBD1 identical over 9 bases. Germline values: CDR1 SGHNT, CDR2 YYREEE (reference sequence). The V segment lost 2 bases and the J segment 6 bases; nucleotides outside the gene matches: 6. This CDR3 region has 15 residues. CDR3 sequence reads: CASSFGTGSGNEQFF. The CDR3, as DNA: TGTGCCAGCAGCTTCGGGACAGGGAGCGGCAATGAGCAGTTCTTC.

The rearrangement uses TRBV30 and TRBJ2-5; D remains ambiguous. V was shortened by 3 bases and J by 4 bases, with 9 bases between the two germline ends. The V gene's germline CDR1 is GTSNPN and CDR2 SVGIG (reference sequence). The CDR3 is 12 residues long. The CDR3 loop is CAWREYSETQYF. The CDR3 bases are TGTGCCTGGAGGGAGTATTCAGAGACCCAGTACTTC.

The genes are TRBV7-8 and TRBJ1-3, with D possibly matching TRBD1 (6 bases). V gave up 1 base and J gave up 4 bases, with 14 bases separating them. Germline-derived CDR1 and CDR2 are SGHVS and FQNEAQ. The CDR3 sequence is 16 residues long. The CDR3 here is CASSLVGGLGGNTIYF. CDR3 in DNA: TGTGCCAGCAGCTTAGTTGGGGGCTTAGGGGGAAACACCATATATTTT.

The chain uses TRBV6-6 and TRBJ2-7; D is possibly TRBD2 (5 bases). This CDR3 contains 14 residues. Germline CDR1 MNHNY, CDR2 SVGAGI (reference sequence). Trimming took 7 bases from V and 0 from J, leaving 13 bases between them. The CDR3 spells CASTPTSSSYEQYF. CDR3 coding DNA: TGTGCCAGCACACCTACTAGTTCCTCCTACGAGCAGTACTTC.

The gene calls are TRBV11-3 and TRBJ2-1, with 12 positions matching TRBD2. The germline gives CDR1 SGHNT, CDR2 YENEEA. CDR3 length: 16 amino acids. Trimming removed 0 bases from V and 7 bases from J; junction bases left unmatched: 4. The CDR3 reads CASSLEGTSGFNEQFF. The CDR3 DNA sequence: TGTGCCAGCAGCTTAGAGGGGACTAGCGGGTTTAATGAGCAGTTCTTC.

The chain couples TRBV5-1 to TRBJ1-4; a weak D match, TRBD1 (5 bases). Germline assignment: CDR1 SGHRS and CDR2 YFSETQ. This CDR3 is 12 amino acids long. Trimming shortened V by 1 base and J by 7 bases, and 5 bases separated the two germline ends. The CDR3 coding sequence is TGCGCCAGCAGCTTGACAGGTGAAAAACTGTTTTTT. It translates to CASSLTGEKLFF.

This chain links TRBV28 with TRBJ2-7; 7 bases match TRBD1. The V and J ends lost 1 base and 6 bases, in that order; junction bases with no gene match: 0. Germline CDR1 is MDHEN and CDR2 is SYDVKM. This CDR3 is built from 12 residues. CDR3 nucleotide sequence: TGTGCCAGCAGTTTATCAGGGGGCGAGCAGTACTTC. Translating gives CASSLSGGEQYF.

This clone was seen ten or more times. Other DNA variants within this sample encode the same CDR3. The chain employs TRBV5-1 and TRBJ2-5, with a weak D call TRBD2 (6 bases). The CDR3 totals 15 residues. Germline CDR1 reads SGHRS; CDR2 reads YFSETQ. Trimming shortened V by 0 bases and J by 2 bases, and 11 bases separated the two germline ends. CDR3 loop: CASSLASSGQETQYF. CDR3 nucleotides: TGCGCCAGCAGCTTGGCCAGTAGCGGACAAGAGACCCAGTACTTC.

The V and J genes are TRBV19 and TRBJ2-4; possibly TRBD2 for D (6 bases). Germline loops: CDR1 LNHDA, CDR2 SQIVND (reference sequence). CDR3 size: 15 residues. V shed 4 bases and J shed 0 bases, with 10 bases lying between them. As DNA, the CDR3 is TGTGCCAGTAGTAGACTAGACCTAGCCAAAAACATTCAGTACTTC. As protein: CASSRLDLAKNIQYF.

This sequence joins TRBV2 and TRBJ2-7; 7 bases are a match to TRBD1. The CDR3 covers 15 residues. V dropped 4 bases and J dropped 2; count of bases not matched to a gene: 8. Germline CDR1 is SNHLY and CDR2 is FYNNEI. The CDR3 DNA reads TGTGCCAGCAGTGGACAGGGAACTTCTGCCTACGAGCAGTACTTC. Encoded protein: CASSGQGTSAYEQYF.

This chain uses TRBV5-6 with TRBJ2-1; D is unresolved. The germline CDR1 and CDR2 sequences are SGHDT and YYEEEE. This CDR3 is built from 13 residues. Trimming shortened V by 0 bases and J by 6 bases, and 7 bases separated the two germline ends. For the CDR3, the DNA is TGTGCCAGCAGCTTGGTGGCTGCCAATGAGCAGTTCTTC. Translating it yields CASSLVAANEQFF.

This chain uses TRBV28 with TRBJ1-2; no firm D call. Germline lookup yields CDR1 MDHEN and CDR2 SYDVKM. V dropped 6 bases and J dropped 1 base, with 9 bases sitting between them. This CDR3 has 13 amino acids. The CDR3 DNA sequence: TGTGCCAGCAGACCGACAATTAACTATGGCTACACCTTC. Protein: CASRPTINYGYTF.

The V and J genes are TRBV5-4 and TRBJ1-2; D remains ambiguous. This CDR3 region has 15 residues. Germline CDR1 and CDR2: SGHNT and YYREEE (reference sequence). V was cut by 0 bases and J by 4 bases, with 13 bases left in between. Here the CDR3 reads CASSLGLELGYGYTF. CDR3 coding DNA: TGTGCCAGCAGCTTGGGCCTGGAGTTGGGCTATGGCTACACCTTC.